What follows are 27 T cell receptor beta chains derived from one specimen sequenced in a study of control samples from healthy donors and cancer patients. Some clones are missing from TCRdb's copy, which holds only in-frame ones; the method was immunoSEQ multiplex PCR. Of over 100,000 clones in the sample, approximately 90% were seen once. The specimen sequenced was blood. All receptors come from a man between 35 and 55 years old in good health.

This clone has a single count. The CDR3 reads CASRIAAQNTGELFF. The CDR3 nucleotides are TGTGCCAGCAGAATAGCGGCACAAAACACCGGGGAGCTGTTTTTT. This chain uses TRBV6-5 with TRBJ2-2, with D maybe TRBD2 (6 bases). Between the trimmed V and J ends, which lost 6 bases and 2 bases, there was a span of 13 bases. Germline V gene data show CDR1 as MNHEY and CDR2 as SVGAGI. The CDR3 is 15 residues long.

This clone was counted a single time. This rearrangement joins TRBV7-7 to TRBJ2-5; D is perhaps TRBD1 (6 bases). The CDR3 extends over 15 amino acids. Germline-derived CDR1 and CDR2 are SSHAT and FNYEAQ (reference sequence). V was pared by 5 bases and J by 4 bases, with 17 bases between. The CDR3 nucleotides are TGTGCCAGCAGCGGTGGGGGCCGGCTGGGAGAGACCCAGTACTTC. This codes for CASSGGGRLGETQYF.

The V and J genes are TRBV6-5 and TRBJ1-1; unclear D gene. V lost 6 bases and J 1 base, leaving 3 bases between the germline ends. CDR1 and CDR2 (germline): MNHEY, SVGAGI. The CDR3 runs to 11 residues. In nucleotides, the CDR3 is TGTGCCAGCAGCACGAACACTGAAGCTTTCTTT. Its protein product is CASSTNTEAFF.

This clone was found a few times. V usage is TRBV10-1 and J usage is TRBJ1-6, with D uncertain. The CDR3 runs to 13 residues. From germline, CDR1 is WNHNN and CDR2 SYGVQD (reference sequence). Trimming stripped 0 bases from V and 7 bases from J, with 4 bases between. The CDR3 DNA is TGCGCCAGCAGTGAGTCCCGGAATTCACCCCTCCACTTT. It specifies CASSESRNSPLHF.

The chain couples TRBV5-1 to TRBJ2-1; 9 bases line up with TRBD2. This CDR3 has 16 amino acids. J lost 8 bases, V lost 4 bases, and 13 bases had no gene match. In germline, CDR1 is SGHRS, CDR2 YFSETQ. CDR3 bases: TGCGCCAGCAGCCCCCCCCGGGGCGGGGGGGTTGATGAGCAGTTCTTC. Protein sequence: CASSPPRGGGVDEQFF.

This chain joins TRBV12-3 or TRBV12-4 and TRBJ1-1; D gene ambiguous. This CDR3 region has 13 residues. The V end was cut by 1 base, the J end by 2 bases, with 5 bases between. The CDR3 sequence: CASSLVANTEAFF. CDR3 DNA: TGTGCCAGCAGTTTAGTGGCTAACACTGAAGCTTTCTTT.

This clone came up a few times. The chain recombines TRBV25-1 with TRBJ1-2, with 11 bases fitting TRBD1. The length of the CDR3 is 14 residues. With V trimmed by 6 bases and J by 7 bases, 7 bases remained unmatched. Per the germline V gene, CDR1 is MGHDK and CDR2 is SYGVNS. Here the CDR3 reads CASREDRGLSGYTF. In nucleotides, the CDR3 is TGTGCCAGCAGAGAGGACAGGGGGCTGAGTGGCTACACCTTC.

The chain combines TRBV29-1 with TRBJ2-7; TRBD2 is a possible D gene (7 bases). Germline CDR1 reads SQVTM; CDR2 reads ANQGSEA. V lost 1 base and J lost 6, with 19 bases in between. CDR3 length: 15 amino acids. CDR3 DNA: TGCAGCGTTGAAGTAGGGGGGGGTCTGAGAGGCGAGCAGTACTTC. This encodes CSVEVGGGLRGEQYF.

The rearrangement links TRBV5-4 to TRBJ2-5, with 7 nucleotides matching TRBD2. V trimming: 3 bases; J trimming: 0 bases; junction bases outside the gene matches: 8. CDR3 length: 16 residues. Germline loops: CDR1 SGHNT, CDR2 YYREEE (reference sequence). The CDR3 DNA sequence: TGTGCCAGCAGCTCCCTGGGGGGGAAAAACCAAGAGACCCAGTACTTC. Translating gives CASSSLGGKNQETQYF.

A single count supports this clone. The chain joins TRBV5-4 to TRBJ2-1; weak D call: TRBD2 (5 bases). This CDR3 region has 16 residues. Trimming shortened V by 5 bases and J by 6 bases, and 21 bases separated the two germline ends. Germline V lookup: CDR1 SGHNT, CDR2 YYREEE (reference sequence). For the CDR3, the DNA is TGTGCCAGCAGAACAGAGGGCGGTCTCACCTTCAATGAGCAGTTCTTC. Its protein product is CASRTEGGLTFNEQFF. The full variable domain, with the rest looked up from reference TRBV5-4 and TRBJ2-1, is ETGVTQSPTHLIKTRGQQVTLRCSSQSGHNTVSWYQQALGQGPQFIFQYYREEENGRGNFPPRFSGLQFPNYSSELNVNALELDDSALYLCASRTEGGLTFNEQFFGPGTRLTVL.

This chain links TRBV7-8 with TRBJ1-6, with D hard to call. V was pared by 1 base and J by 7 bases, with 11 bases between. Germline V gene sequence: CDR1 SGHVS, CDR2 FQNEAQ. The CDR3 length is 15 residues. CDR3 coding DNA: TGTGCCAGCAGCTTAGTGGGGTCAGCGAATTCACCCCTCCACTTT. Protein product: CASSLVGSANSPLHF.

J is TRBJ1-1 and V is TRBV12-3 or TRBV12-4; D is unclear. This CDR3 has 12 residues. Trimming shortened V by 8 bases and J by 4 bases, and 11 bases separated the two germline ends. This chain's CDR3 is CASASEITEAFF. The DNA for the CDR3 is TGTGCCAGCGCCTCAGAGATCACTGAAGCTTTCTTT.

The rearrangement joins TRBV29-1 to TRBJ2-7; 9 nucleotides line up with TRBD1. Germline CDR1 is SQVTM and CDR2 is ANQGSEA. V trimming: 4 bases; J trimming: 2 bases; junction bases outside the gene matches: 9. The CDR3 runs to 15 residues. CDR3 region: CSVATGGRLTYEQYF. The CDR3 DNA reads TGCAGCGTTGCCACAGGGGGCCGACTTACCTACGAGCAGTACTTC.

The chain joins TRBV5-4 to TRBJ1-1, with a tentative D call TRBD1 (6 bases). The CDR3 is made up of 13 amino acids. V shed 1 base and J shed 6 bases, with 10 bases lying between them. Germline values: CDR1 SGHNT, CDR2 YYREEE (reference sequence). CDR3 region: CASSLLQGAEAFF. CDR3 in DNA: TGTGCCAGCAGCTTGCTACAGGGCGCTGAAGCTTTCTTT.

The V and J genes are TRBV7-6 and TRBJ1-3; 8 bases fit TRBD1. CDR1 and CDR2 (germline): SGHVS, FNYEAQ. The V gene end was trimmed by 1 base and the J gene end by 0 bases; junction bases not matched to a gene: 8. The CDR3 has 18 residues. The CDR3 DNA follows: TGTGCCAGCAGCTTAGGCCCACGGACAGGGAACTCTGGAAACACCATATATTTT. This encodes CASSLGPRTGNSGNTIYF.

This chain links TRBV2 with TRBJ2-2, with D possibly TRBD2 on 5 matching bases. The CDR3 is 14 residues long. Between the trimmed V and J ends, which lost 7 bases and 1 base, there was a span of 10 bases. CDR1 is SNHLY and CDR2 is FYNNEI in the germline V gene. The CDR3 DNA sequence: TGTGCCAGCATGAGGGAAATGAACACCGGGGAGCTGTTTTTT. Residues: CASMREMNTGELFF.

The chain recombines TRBV24-1 with TRBJ1-5; D remains ambiguous. The V gene lost 0 bases and the J gene lost 5 bases, with 7 bases spanning the gap. The CDR3 contains 14 residues. Germline V lookup: CDR1 KGHDR, CDR2 SFDVKD. In DNA, the CDR3 is TGTGCCACCAGTGATTTGGCCGGAGATCAGCCCCAGCATTTT. It codes for CATSDLAGDQPQHF.

The DNA of the CDR3 is TGCAGTGCTGGGACTGCGGGGGGCTACACCTTC. Its protein product is CSAGTAGGYTF. V and J are TRBV20-1 and TRBJ1-2; D is possibly TRBD1 (5 bases). CDR1 and CDR2 (germline): DFQATT, SNEGSKA (reference sequence). The CDR3 totals 11 residues. Trimming stripped 5 bases from V and 8 bases from J, with 12 bases between.

The V and J genes are TRBV10-3 and TRBJ1-4; TRBD1 matches at 7 bases. This CDR3 spans 16 amino acids. Germline CDR1 ENHRY, CDR2 SYGVKD. V lost 10 bases to trimming and J lost 4 bases; unmatched junction nucleotides: 15. Here the CDR3 DNA reads TGTGCCACCCGTGGGACAGCAGTGGGGCTTAATGAAAAACTGTTTTTT. Translation gives CATRGTAVGLNEKLFF.

This clone has ten or more counts. For the CDR3, the DNA is TGTGCCATCAGTGCTTTTGGGTGGGACACCGGGGAGCTGTTTTTT. Encoded protein: CAISAFGWDTGELFF. The chain joins TRBV10-3 to TRBJ2-2; D uncertain. Trimming took off 4 bases at V and 3 bases at J, with 12 bases between the two ends. The CDR3 has 15 amino acids. CDR1 ENHRY and CDR2 SYGVKD come from the germline V gene.

The chain couples TRBV7-9 to TRBJ2-3; tentative D call: TRBD2 (5 bases). The CDR3 has 14 residues. V was cut by 3 bases and J by 1 base, with 8 bases left in between. The germline gives CDR1 SEHNR, CDR2 FQNEAQ (reference sequence). CDR3 DNA sequence: TGTGCCAGCAGCTTGGACGGGGGCACAGATACGCAGTATTTT. Amino acid sequence: CASSLDGGTDTQYF.

This sequence joins TRBV7-2 and TRBJ2-2, with D possibly called TRBD1 or TRBD2 (5 bases each). CDR3 size: 13 residues. The V gene lost 5 bases and the J gene lost 4 bases, with 8 bases spanning the gap. The germline V gene encodes CDR1 SGHTA and CDR2 FQGNSA. The CDR3 nucleotides are TGTGCCAGCAGCCGAGGGGTCACCGGGGAGCTGTTTTTT. As protein: CASSRGVTGELFF.

The V and J genes are TRBV15 and TRBJ1-2, with 8 bases that match TRBD1. This CDR3 region has 15 residues. The germline V gene has CDR1 LNHNV and CDR2 YYDKDF (reference sequence). J was trimmed by 8 bases and V by 0 bases; bases with no gene match: 8. The CDR3 region is CATSRDLTGGLGYTF. The CDR3 nucleotides read TGTGCCACCAGCAGAGACCTCACAGGGGGGTTAGGCTACACCTTC.

This chain uses TRBV6-5 with TRBJ2-3; 10 bases fit TRBD1. Germline values: CDR1 MNHEY, CDR2 SVGAGI. There are 15 residues in the CDR3. The ends lost 6 bases at V and 5 bases at J; junction bases unmatched: 8. This CDR3 reads CASRSAGQGRDTQYF. Written as DNA, the CDR3 is TGTGCCAGCAGGTCTGCGGGACAGGGGAGAGATACGCAGTATTTT.

The chain is built from TRBV11-2 and TRBJ2-7; the match to TRBD1 covers 10 bases. The CDR3 contains 14 residues. CDR1 and CDR2 (germline): SGHAT, FQNNGV. Unmatched junction bases numbered 0, after V lost 1 base and J lost 3 bases. Written as DNA, the CDR3 is TGTGCCAGCAGCTTAGGGACAGGGGGCTACGAGCAGTACTTC. It codes for CASSLGTGGYEQYF.

The chain links TRBV7-2 to TRBJ2-3; D call uncertain. CDR3 length: 13 amino acids. The V gene's germline CDR1 is SGHTA and CDR2 FQGNSA. V was pared by 5 bases and J by 3 bases, with 9 bases between. Written as DNA, the CDR3 is TGTGCCAGCAGCCCCCGACGGACAGATACGCAGTATTTT. Translation gives CASSPRRTDTQYF.

The CDR3 DNA sequence: TGTGCCTGGAGTGTACGGGGTAACTCTGGAAACACCATATATTTT. Its protein product is CAWSVRGNSGNTIYF. This chain connects TRBV30 to TRBJ1-3; D unclear. Germline-derived CDR1 and CDR2 are GTSNPN and SVGIG (reference sequence). There are 15 residues in the CDR3. The V end was cut by 0 bases, the J end by 0 bases, with 9 bases between.